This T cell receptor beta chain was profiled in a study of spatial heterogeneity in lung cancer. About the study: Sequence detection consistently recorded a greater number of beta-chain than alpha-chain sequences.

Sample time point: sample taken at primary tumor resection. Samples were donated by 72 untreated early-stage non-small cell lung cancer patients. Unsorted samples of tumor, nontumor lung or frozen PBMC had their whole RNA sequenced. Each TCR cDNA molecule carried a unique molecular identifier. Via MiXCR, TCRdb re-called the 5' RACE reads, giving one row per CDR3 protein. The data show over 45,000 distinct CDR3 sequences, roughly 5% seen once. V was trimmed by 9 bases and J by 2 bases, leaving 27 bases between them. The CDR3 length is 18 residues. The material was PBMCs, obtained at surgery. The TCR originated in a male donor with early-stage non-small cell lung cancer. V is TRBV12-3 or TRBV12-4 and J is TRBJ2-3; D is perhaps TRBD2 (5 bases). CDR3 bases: TGTGCCAGTCTCCTAGCCATCTTCCCGTTCTCAAACACAGATACGCAGTATTTT. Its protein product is CASLLAIFPFSNTDTQYF.